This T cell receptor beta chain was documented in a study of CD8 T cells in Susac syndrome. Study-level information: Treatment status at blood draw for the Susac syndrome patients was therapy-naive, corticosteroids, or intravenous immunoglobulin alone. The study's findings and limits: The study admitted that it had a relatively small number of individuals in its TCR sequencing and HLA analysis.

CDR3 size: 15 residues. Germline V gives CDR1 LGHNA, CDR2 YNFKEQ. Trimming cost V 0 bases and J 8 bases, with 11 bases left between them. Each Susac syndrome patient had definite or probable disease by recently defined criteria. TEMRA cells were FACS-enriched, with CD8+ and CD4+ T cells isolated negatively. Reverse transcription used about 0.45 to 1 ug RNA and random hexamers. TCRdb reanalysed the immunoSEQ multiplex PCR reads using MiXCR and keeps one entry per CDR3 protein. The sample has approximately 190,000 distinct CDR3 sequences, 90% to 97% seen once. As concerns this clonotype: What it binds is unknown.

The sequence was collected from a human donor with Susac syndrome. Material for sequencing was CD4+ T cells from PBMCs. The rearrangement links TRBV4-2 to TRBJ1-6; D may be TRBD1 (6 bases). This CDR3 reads CASSQDARGDSPLHF. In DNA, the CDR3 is TGTGCCAGCAGCCAAGATGCGAGGGGGGATTCACCCCTCCACTTT.